One and the same sample provided the 20 T cell receptor beta chains below, sequenced in a study of blood T cell repertoires in COVID-19. Using immunoSEQ multiplex PCR, the repertoire was profiled, and TCRdb retains in-frame clones only, with some absent. The data show about 190,000 clones, roughly nine tenths seen once. Specimen: PBMCs or T cells enriched from blood (not recorded which). The source of these receptors is a woman in her 40s in a cohort exposed to, infected with or recovered from COVID-19 (not recorded which).

This clone was observed a few times. As DNA, the CDR3 is TGTGCCAGCAGTGAAGAGCGGGGGGGCACAGATACGCAGTATTTT. As protein: CASSEERGGTDTQYF. The chain links TRBV6-1 to TRBJ2-3; TRBD2 aligns across 9 bases. The CDR3 totals 15 residues. V was pared by 1 base and J by 1 base, with 0 bases of the junction left unmatched. Germline assignment: CDR1 MNHNS and CDR2 SASEGT.

The V call is TRBV11-3, the J call TRBJ1-4; no definite D call. The length of the CDR3 is 16 residues. Germline CDR1 SGHNT, CDR2 YENEEA. V shed 4 bases and J shed 0 bases, with 12 bases lying between them. The CDR3 is CASSSTGRTTNEKLFF. The CDR3 DNA sequence: TGTGCCAGCAGCTCCACGGGTAGAACAACTAATGAAAAACTGTTTTTT.

V gene TRBV27 combines with J gene TRBJ2-2; D might be TRBD2 (5 bases). CDR3 length equals 15 residues. Trimming left V 2 bases short and J 7 bases short, with 14 bases between. CDR1 and CDR2 from the germline V gene are MNHEY and SMNVEV (reference sequence). The CDR3 loop is CASSLIRSGVGELFF. CDR3 nucleotides: TGTGCCAGCAGTTTAATTCGTTCCGGGGTCGGGGAGCTGTTTTTT.

This sequence joins TRBV11-2 and TRBJ1-1, with D unclear. CDR3 length: 14 amino acids. Between the trimmed V and J ends, which lost 5 bases and 1 base, there was a span of 11 bases. Per the germline V gene, CDR1 is SGHAT and CDR2 is FQNNGV. The CDR3 DNA reads TGTGCCAGCAGCGTCAATCCAGGGAACACTGAAGCTTTCTTT. Protein sequence: CASSVNPGNTEAFF.

This clone was seen more than once but under ten times. J is TRBJ1-3 and V is TRBV7-9; 8 bases align to TRBD1. Germline V lookup: CDR1 SEHNR, CDR2 FQNEAQ (reference sequence). The length of the CDR3 is 17 residues. Trimming took 5 bases from V and 0 from J; bases not matched to a gene: 9. CDR3 nucleotide sequence: TGTGCCAGCAGCCCAAACAGGGGGGATGCCTCTGGAAACACCATATATTTT. It codes for CASSPNRGDASGNTIYF.

V is TRBV25-1 and J is TRBJ1-2, with D possibly being TRBD1 (6 bases). V was shortened by 4 bases and J by 3 bases, with 15 bases between the two germline ends. Germline CDR1 is MGHDK and CDR2 is SYGVNS. CDR3 size: 15 residues. The CDR3 nucleotides read TGTGCCAGCAGTGCCCCGGACAGTTCCCACTATGGCTACACCTTC. It yields the protein CASSAPDSSHYGYTF.

This sequence joins TRBV5-1 and TRBJ2-7, with D possibly matching TRBD2 (6 bases). Trimming removed 4 bases from V and 5 bases from J, with 16 bases in between. Germline V gives CDR1 SGHRS, CDR2 YFSETQ. The CDR3 has 14 amino acids. CDR3 DNA sequence: TGCGCCAGCAGCGAGGAGCGGAGGGGCGACGAGCAGTACTTC. Translated, it gives CASSEERRGDEQYF.

The chain couples TRBV6-5 to TRBJ1-2; D is perhaps TRBD1 (5 bases). This CDR3 spans 14 amino acids. V lost 5 bases and J lost 2, with 12 bases in between. Germline-derived CDR1 and CDR2 are MNHEY and SVGAGI. The CDR3 DNA is TGTGCCAGCAGTACCCGGGCAGGGAACTATGGCTACACCTTC. Protein product: CASSTRAGNYGYTF.

This chain joins TRBV19 and TRBJ2-7, with 12 positions matching TRBD2. The V segment lost 7 bases and the J segment 2 bases; nucleotides outside the gene matches: 0. There are 13 residues in the CDR3. Germline V lookup: CDR1 LNHDA, CDR2 SQIVND (reference sequence). CDR3 sequence: CASTSGRAYEQYF. The CDR3 DNA reads as TGTGCCAGTACTAGCGGGAGGGCCTACGAGCAGTACTTC.

This clone was seen a few times. This chain connects TRBV6-1 to TRBJ1-3; D gene unclear. The CDR3 covers 15 residues. Trimming stripped 2 bases from V and 3 bases from J, with 11 bases between. Germline CDR1 reads MNHNS; CDR2 reads SASEGT. CDR3 DNA sequence: TGTGCCAGCAGTGAAATCCCGGAGGTTGGAAACACCATATATTTT. It is translated as CASSEIPEVGNTIYF.

This sequence joins TRBV27 and TRBJ2-7; tentative D call: TRBD2 (5 bases). Germline assignment: CDR1 MNHEY and CDR2 SMNVEV (reference sequence). The CDR3 length is 14 residues. The ends were cut back, 0 bases at V and 6 bases at J, with 12 bases in the middle. Written as DNA, the CDR3 is TGTGCCAGCAGTTTATCGCCTAGCACTCGCGAGCAGTACTTC. Amino acid sequence: CASSLSPSTREQYF.

The rearrangement uses TRBV4-2 and TRBJ2-1, with D maybe TRBD2 (6 bases). V was pared by 8 bases and J by 2 bases, with 13 bases between. The germline V gene has CDR1 LGHNA and CDR2 YNFKEQ. CDR3 size: 14 residues. The CDR3 bases are TGTGCCAGCGGTGGCGGGACCCCCTACAATGAGCAGTTCTTC. Protein product: CASGGGTPYNEQFF.

The chain joins TRBV19 to TRBJ1-2; TRBD1 might be the D (5 bases). The CDR3 spans 14 residues. V lost 5 bases to trimming and J lost 1 base, with 11 bases between them. CDR1 and CDR2 (germline): LNHDA, SQIVND (reference sequence). The CDR3 spells CASSETAYNYGYTF. DNA of the CDR3: TGTGCCAGTAGTGAGACAGCTTATAACTATGGCTACACCTTC.

J is TRBJ1-4 and V is TRBV7-9; possible D gene TRBD1, 6 bases. This CDR3 has 17 amino acids. The V and J ends lost 4 bases and 4 bases respectively, with 19 bases between them. Germline values: CDR1 SEHNR, CDR2 FQNEAQ (reference sequence). The CDR3 DNA is TGTGCCAGCAGCTCCCCAGGGAGGGGGGTGCATAATGAAAAACTGTTTTTT. It specifies CASSSPGRGVHNEKLFF.

The chain uses TRBV12-3 or TRBV12-4 and TRBJ2-5; tentative D call: TRBD1 (5 bases). Trimming removed 3 bases at V and 5 bases at J, with 10 bases between. The length of the CDR3 is 13 residues. The CDR3, as DNA: TGTGCCAGCAGTTTTCAGGGAATGGAGACCCAGTACTTC. Its protein product is CASSFQGMETQYF.

This chain links TRBV27 with TRBJ2-2; D unclear. V gave up 0 bases and J gave up 8 bases, with 7 bases separating them. Germline assignment: CDR1 MNHEY and CDR2 SMNVEV (reference sequence). The CDR3 covers 13 residues. The CDR3 loop reads CASSLSAWGELFF. The DNA of the CDR3 is TGTGCCAGCAGTTTATCAGCTTGGGGGGAGCTGTTTTTT.

This rearrangement joins TRBV19 to TRBJ2-5, with unresolved D. The J call may be faulty, since TRBJ2-7 better matches the DNA end. The CDR3 has 15 amino acids. CDR1 and CDR2 (germline): LNHDA, SQIVND (reference sequence). The CDR3 coding sequence is TGTGCCAGTAGCATGGCCGGCGAAGCCAACTACGAGCAGTACTTC. Protein product: CASSMAGEANYEQYF.

The rearrangement joins TRBV11-2 to TRBJ2-7; D is perhaps TRBD2 (5 bases). V lost 6 bases to trimming and J lost 2 bases, with 5 bases between them. The CDR3 has 11 residues. Germline V gene data show CDR1 as SGHAT and CDR2 as FQNNGV. The CDR3 bases are TGTGCCAGCAGTAGCGCCTACGAGCAGTACTTC. Protein product: CASSSAYEQYF.

Comments on this clone: The same CDR3 is also encoded by other DNA sequences in this sample. The V and J genes are TRBV12-3 or TRBV12-4 and TRBJ2-3, with D hard to call. V was trimmed by 6 bases and J by 0 bases, leaving 4 bases between them. This CDR3 region has 12 residues. CDR3 in DNA: TGTGCCAGCAGGACTAGCACAGATACGCAGTATTTT. Amino acids: CASRTSTDTQYF.

This clone was seen only once. The chain has TRBV3-1 (or the pseudogene TRBV3-2) and TRBJ1-3; TRBD1 might be the D (5 bases). Trimming left V 4 bases short and J 0 bases short, with 13 bases between. This CDR3 spans 16 amino acids. Germline CDR1 and CDR2: LGHDT and YNNKEL (reference sequence). CDR3 coding DNA: TGTGCCAGCAGCCCATCGGGGGTCTACTCTGGAAACACCATATATTTT. Its translation: CASSPSGVYSGNTIYF.